One sample yielded the 16 T cell receptor beta chains listed below, sequenced in a study of control samples from healthy donors and cancer patients. Using immunoSEQ multiplex PCR, the repertoire was profiled, and TCRdb retains in-frame clones only, with some absent. The sample yields 140,000 to 150,000 clones, around nine tenths seen once. Sequenced sample: blood. These receptors were obtained from a man aged 25-45 years in good health.

This sequence joins TRBV6-5 and TRBJ2-7; D call uncertain. The V end lost 0 bases, the J end lost 4 bases, and 7 bases lay between the germline ends. The germline V gene encodes CDR1 MNHEY and CDR2 SVGAGI. CDR3 length: 13 residues. This chain's CDR3 is CASSYSRRYEQYF. The CDR3 nucleotides are TGTGCCAGCAGTTACTCGCGGCGATACGAGCAGTACTTC.

CDR3 bases: TGTGCCAGCAGCACTAGCGGGGCAACCTACGAGCAGTACTTC. It codes for CASSTSGATYEQYF. The chain carries TRBV6-5 and TRBJ2-7; 10 nucleotides match TRBD2. CDR3 length: 14 residues. V was pared by 6 bases and J by 2 bases, with 4 bases of the junction left unmatched. Looked up from germline, CDR1 is MNHEY and CDR2 is SVGAGI.

J is TRBJ2-7 and V is TRBV5-5; no firm D call. The V gene lost 2 bases and the J gene lost 4 bases, with 7 bases spanning the gap. CDR1 and CDR2 (germline): SGHKS, YYEKEE (reference sequence). The CDR3 has 12 amino acids. CDR3 coding DNA: TGTGCCAGCAGCTTTCCCAAGTACGAGCAGTACTTC. Encoded protein: CASSFPKYEQYF.

The chain combines TRBV18 with TRBJ1-5; D is undetermined. Trimming left V 0 bases short and J 10 bases short, with 13 bases between. CDR1 is KGHSH and CDR2 is LQKENI in the germline V gene. The CDR3 consists of 14 residues. For the CDR3, the DNA is TGTGCCAGCTCACCACCGGGGTTCGATGGACCCCAGCATTTT. Encoded protein: CASSPPGFDGPQHF.

The chain joins TRBV11-3 to TRBJ2-5; 16 nucleotides align to TRBD2. The germline V gene has CDR1 SGHNT and CDR2 YENEEA. This CDR3 spans 17 amino acids. The junction had 8 bases not matched to a gene; V was cut back by 5 bases and J by 5 bases. Here the CDR3 DNA reads TGTGCCAGCAGCCGGGGACTAGCGGGAGGGATTGGGGAGACCCAGTACTTC. This encodes CASSRGLAGGIGETQYF.

The gene calls are TRBV27 and TRBJ2-1; TRBD1 or TRBD2 may be the D gene (5 bases each). The germline V gene encodes CDR1 MNHEY and CDR2 SMNVEV (reference sequence). V dropped 5 bases and J dropped 6 bases, with 11 bases sitting between them. The CDR3 contains 13 residues. The CDR3 bases are TGTGCCAGCAGTGATTGGGACGCCAATGAGCAGTTCTTC. Protein: CASSDWDANEQFF.

The chain uses TRBV9 and TRBJ2-1; 8 nucleotides align to TRBD1. Germline-derived CDR1 and CDR2 are SGDLS and YYNGEE. V lost 1 base, J lost 7 bases, and 7 bases stayed unmatched. This CDR3 spans 15 amino acids. CDR3 sequence: CASSVSGTGGNEQFF. The CDR3 DNA follows: TGTGCCAGCAGCGTATCAGGGACAGGAGGGAATGAGCAGTTCTTC.

This chain connects TRBV19 to TRBJ1-2, with D tentatively TRBD1 (6 bases). The germline V gene encodes CDR1 LNHDA and CDR2 SQIVND (reference sequence). Between the trimmed V and J ends, which lost 4 bases and 2 bases, there was a span of 11 bases. This CDR3 region has 14 residues. The CDR3 DNA reads as TGTGCCAGTAGTACGATGGACAGAAACTATGGCTACACCTTC. This translates into CASSTMDRNYGYTF.

The rearrangement links TRBV6-4 to TRBJ2-2, with D hard to call. Per germline, CDR1 MRHNA and CDR2 SNTAGT. V was cut by 6 bases and J by 2 bases, with 10 bases left in between. The CDR3 has 14 amino acids. The CDR3 here is CASRTHSNTGELFF. The CDR3, as DNA: TGTGCCAGCAGAACCCACAGCAACACCGGGGAGCTGTTTTTT.

The J gene is TRBJ2-5, the V gene TRBV11-3, with no clear D. The germline gives CDR1 SGHNT, CDR2 YENEEA. The CDR3 runs to 13 residues. V was trimmed by 5 bases and J by 5 bases, leaving 12 bases between them. This CDR3 is CASSIRPGETQYF. Written as DNA, the CDR3 is TGTGCCAGCAGCATACGCCCCGGTGAGACCCAGTACTTC.

The chain uses TRBV19 and TRBJ2-2, with D perhaps TRBD1 (5 bases). Between the trimmed V and J ends, which lost 8 bases and 5 bases, there was a span of 12 bases. The germline CDR1 and CDR2 sequences are LNHDA and SQIVND (reference sequence). The CDR3 covers 13 residues. CDR3 sequence reads: CASRPGKTGELFF. The CDR3 nucleotides are TGTGCCAGTCGACCAGGGAAGACCGGGGAGCTGTTTTTT.

This chain links TRBV18 with TRBJ2-2; D perhaps matches TRBD1 (6 bases). With 5 bases removed from V and 1 base from J, the gap between germline ends came to 11 bases. The CDR3 loop spans 15 amino acids. Germline V lookup: CDR1 KGHSH, CDR2 LQKENI. CDR3 protein: CASSTGSQNTGELFF. The CDR3 DNA reads TGTGCCAGCTCAACAGGGTCGCAGAACACCGGGGAGCTGTTTTTT. Filled out from reference TRBV18 and TRBJ2-2, the complete variable domain reads NAGVMQNPRHLVRRRGQEARLRCSPMKGHSHVYWYRQLPEEGLKFMVYLQKENIIDESGMPKERFSAEFPKEGPSILRIQQVVRGDSAAYFCASSTGSQNTGELFFGEGSRLTVL.

V usage is TRBV6-5 and J usage is TRBJ2-2; 11 positions agree with TRBD1. The germline V gene has CDR1 MNHEY and CDR2 SVGAGI. Germline trimming cut 0 bases from V and 6 bases from J; bases unmatched to any gene: 3. The length of the CDR3 is 16 residues. CDR3 nucleotides: TGTGCCAGCAGTTACTCCGGGACAGGGGGAGCCGGGGAGCTGTTTTTT. It translates to CASSYSGTGGAGELFF.

This sequence joins TRBV7-2 and TRBJ1-1; a possible D gene is TRBD1 (5 bases). Germline values: CDR1 SGHTA, CDR2 FQGNSA. The CDR3 loop spans 14 amino acids. Trimming removed 3 bases from V and 4 bases from J, with 12 bases in between. The CDR3 DNA is TGTGCCAGCAGCTTCTGGGGCAAGGGCACTGAAGCTTTCTTT. It specifies CASSFWGKGTEAFF.

This clone occurred once. The CDR3 coding sequence is TGCAGTGCTAGTACGACAGGGCTTAGAAACACCATATATTTT. This gives the protein CSASTTGLRNTIYF. The rearrangement uses TRBV20-1 and TRBJ1-3; 7 positions agree with TRBD1. The germline gives CDR1 DFQATT, CDR2 SNEGSKA (reference sequence). The V and J ends lost 3 bases and 5 bases, in that order; junction bases with no gene match: 7. The CDR3 has 14 amino acids.

V is TRBV7-2 and J is TRBJ2-7; 9 nucleotides line up with TRBD1. Germline trimming cut 1 base from V and 0 bases from J; bases unmatched to any gene: 4. Germline-derived CDR1 and CDR2 are SGHTA and FQGNSA. This CDR3 contains 16 residues. The CDR3: CASSLVGTGFSYEQYF. Here the CDR3 DNA reads TGTGCCAGCAGCTTAGTCGGGACAGGGTTCTCCTACGAGCAGTACTTC.